This TCR beta chain originates from a study of T cell responses to AZD1222 COVID-19 vaccine. On the study more broadly: Second doses that came at about 4 or about 12 weeks were put together.

Study-level findings and limits: Among AZD1222 vaccinees, only 6 or 7 were seropositive at baseline. The study found vaccine-associated CD4 TCRs spanning spike, dominant at 160-218 and 743-854. Clonal diversity may have been underestimated, and the donors were mostly white British, with more females than males.

V lost 0 bases to trimming and J lost 3 bases, with 12 bases between them. The CDR3 loop spans 16 amino acids. The germline V gene has CDR1 MDHEN and CDR2 SYDVKM. Libraries were prepared by immunoSEQ multiplex PCR; TCRdb keeps only in-frame clonotypes and omits some of them. The sample lists more than 95,000 clones, about 90% seen once, with 1.1% in the top ten. This clone was found once. Its target is not known. The sample here was peripheral blood, taken on day 0 of AZD1222 vaccination. The chain carries TRBV28 and TRBJ1-5, with unresolved D. The sequence came from an adult in good health. The CDR3 coding sequence is TGTGCCAGCAGTTTATGGGAAGCCGCTCTCAATCAGCCCCAGCATTTT. This sequence encodes CASSLWEAALNQPQHF.